The clone carrying this T cell receptor (beta chain) appeared once. CDR1 LGHNT and CDR2 FRNRAP come from the germline V gene. Trimming left V 3 bases short and J 4 bases short, with 16 bases between. This CDR3 has 16 amino acids. Using immunoSEQ multiplex PCR, the repertoire was profiled, and TCRdb retains in-frame clones only, with some absent. The table includes approximately 100,000 clones, 70% to 85% detected once. The data were taken from a study of PD-1 blockade in mismatch repair-deficient tumors. The TCR-sequenced patients were a few responders to pembrolizumab. The V call is TRBV12-5, the J call TRBJ1-3, with no clear D. The sequences come from peripheral blood, collected roughly 36 weeks after starting pembrolizumab. This clonotype originated in an adult with mismatch repair-deficient cancer. CDR3 loop: CASGLVAEIIGNTIYF. Written as DNA, the CDR3 is TGTGCTAGTGGTTTAGTTGCGGAGATTATCGGAAACACCATATATTTT.